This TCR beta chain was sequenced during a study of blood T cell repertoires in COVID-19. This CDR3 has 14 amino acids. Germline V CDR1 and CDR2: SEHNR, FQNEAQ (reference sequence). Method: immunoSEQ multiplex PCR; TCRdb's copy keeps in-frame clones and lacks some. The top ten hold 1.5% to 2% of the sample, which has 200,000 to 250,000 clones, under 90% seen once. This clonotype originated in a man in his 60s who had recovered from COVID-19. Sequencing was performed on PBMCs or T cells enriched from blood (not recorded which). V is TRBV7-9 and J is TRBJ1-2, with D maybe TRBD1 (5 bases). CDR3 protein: CASGGDATSYGYTF. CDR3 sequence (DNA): TGTGCGAGCGGGGGGGACGCAACCTCCTATGGCTACACCTTC.